These 10 T cell receptor beta chains came from one sample sequenced in a study of cytomegalovirus exposure and HLA in healthy donors. The PCR used 60 Vbeta and 13 Jbeta primers. The data were produced by immunoSEQ multiplex PCR, yet TCRdb's version contains in-frame clones alone and is incomplete. The sample holds under 120,000 clones; around 62% are singletons and the top ten take 3.8%. What was sequenced was PBMCs. The receptors were gathered from a man aged 25 to 45 in good health and CMV-seropositive.

This chain joins TRBV5-4 and TRBJ2-5; the D is unclear. V was trimmed by 6 bases and J by 4 bases, leaving 16 bases between them. CDR3 length: 14 residues. Germline V CDR1 and CDR2: SGHNT, YYREEE (reference sequence). The CDR3 loop is CASTPAPSGETQYF. Here the CDR3 DNA reads TGTGCCAGCACGCCCGCCCCGTCCGGAGAGACCCAGTACTTC.

The CDR3 DNA follows: TGCGCCAGCAGCCCCTCACCCGGGGACAGAGCCAACTATGGCTACACCTTC. Protein sequence: CASSPSPGDRANYGYTF. The J gene is TRBJ1-2, the V gene TRBV4-1; 7 bases agree with TRBD1. CDR3 length equals 17 residues. Germline V gene lookup returns CDR1 MGHRA and CDR2 YSYEKL. V shed 4 bases and J 2 bases; nucleotides not matched to a gene: 13.

The chain combines TRBV10-3 with TRBJ1-3; D is perhaps TRBD1 (6 bases). Germline lookup yields CDR1 ENHRY and CDR2 SYGVKD. Deletions cut 2 bases from V and 1 base from J, with 9 bases between. This CDR3 is built from 15 residues. The CDR3 DNA is TGTGCCATCAGTGAGAACAGGGTGTCTGGAAACACCATATATTTT. Protein sequence: CAISENRVSGNTIYF.

The chain couples TRBV5-1 to TRBJ2-7, with 8 bases aligning to TRBD2. The CDR3 is 13 amino acids. Germline CDR1 is SGHRS and CDR2 is YFSETQ. V lost 0 bases and J lost 6; bases outside the gene matches: 2. The CDR3 is CASSLGLAREQYF. CDR3 sequence (DNA): TGCGCCAGCAGCTTGGGACTAGCGCGCGAGCAGTACTTC.

The sample holds one count of this clone. The V call is TRBV12-2, the J call TRBJ1-5. TRBV12-2 is marked as a pseudogene. This CDR3 comprises 15 residues. The CDR3 coding sequence is TGTGCAAGTCGCTTAGTGGGGGGGGAAAGCCAGCCCCAGCATTTT. It yields the protein CASRLVGGESQPQHF.

This clone was recorded a few times. The V call is TRBV2, the J call TRBJ2-7; D perhaps matches TRBD2 (5 bases). CDR1 and CDR2 (germline): SNHLY, FYNNEI. With 10 bases removed from V and 0 bases from J, the gap between germline ends came to 10 bases. The length of the CDR3 is 12 residues. CDR3 sequence reads: CAIRTGSYEQYF. The CDR3 bases are TGTGCCATTAGGACTGGCTCCTACGAGCAGTACTTC.

Worth noting for this clone: Other DNA sequences in the same sample also yield this CDR3. The chain is built from TRBV2 and TRBJ1-5; 10 nucleotides align to TRBD1. The CDR3 sequence is 13 residues long. The germline gives CDR1 SNHLY, CDR2 FYNNEI. V lost 6 bases to trimming and J lost 5 bases; unmatched junction nucleotides: 1. The CDR3 spells CASSGTGDQPQHF. The CDR3 coding sequence is TGTGCCAGCAGCGGGACAGGGGATCAGCCCCAGCATTTT. Looking up the rest from reference TRBV2 and TRBJ1-5 gives the full variable domain: EPEVTQTPSHQVTQMGQEVILRCVPISNHLYFYWYRQILGQKVEFLVSFYNNEISEKSEIFDDQFSVERPDGSNFTLKIRSTKLEDSAMYFCASSGTGDQPQHFGDGTRLSIL.

V is TRBV2 and J is TRBJ2-2; D unresolved. This CDR3 is 15 amino acids long. The germline V gene has CDR1 SNHLY and CDR2 FYNNEI. V lost 10 bases and J lost 0, with 15 bases in between. CDR3 coding DNA: TGTGCCACCGCGGAGCTAATATCGAACACCGGGGAGCTGTTTTTT. It translates to CATAELISNTGELFF.

This clone was counted a few times. The chain employs TRBV7-3 and TRBJ1-1; 7 bases map to TRBD1. This CDR3 region has 13 residues. The germline gives CDR1 SGHTA, CDR2 FQGTGA. V lost 4 bases to trimming and J lost 3 bases; unmatched junction nucleotides: 2. The CDR3 DNA reads TGTGCCAGCAGCTATGACAGGGACACTGAAGCTTTCTTT. It is translated as CASSYDRDTEAFF.

The gene calls are TRBV4-1 and TRBJ2-2, with D possibly being TRBD1 (5 bases). Trimming removed 6 bases at V and 5 bases at J, with 7 bases between. Germline V gene sequence: CDR1 MGHRA, CDR2 YSYEKL. This CDR3 has 12 residues. In DNA form, the CDR3 reads TGCGCCAGCAGTCACAGGACCGGGGAGCTGTTTTTT. It yields the protein CASSHRTGELFF.